Following are 29 T cell receptor beta chains from one sample sequenced in a study of blood T cell repertoires in COVID-19 (dated by TCRdb to 2020 to 2022). Receptor libraries were prepared by the immunoSEQ multiplex PCR assay. This immuneACCESS table, as held by TCRdb, lists in-frame sequences with V and J called but not all clones. Of the missing ones, under half trace to an unresolved V gene in checked studies; the others have no known cause. This sample gives around 19,000 clones in total; around nine tenths of them show up just once. Of the sample, around 10% falls within the top ten clones. The sequencing sample was made of peripheral blood. These receptors came from a human donor in a cohort sampled during active COVID-19.

V and J are TRBV5-4 and TRBJ2-7; no firm D call. The V end was cut by 0 bases, the J end by 2 bases, with 9 bases between. This CDR3 spans 14 amino acids. Per the germline V gene, CDR1 is SGHNT and CDR2 is YYREEE (reference sequence). CDR3 nucleotide sequence: TGTGCCAGCAGCTTGGGAGAGAATACCTACGAGCAGTACTTC. It encodes CASSLGENTYEQYF.

This rearrangement joins TRBV30 to TRBJ2-5; 14 nucleotides line up with TRBD2. The CDR3 has 16 residues. In germline, CDR1 is GTSNPN, CDR2 SVGIG (reference sequence). J was trimmed by 6 bases and V by 5 bases; bases with no gene match: 11. Here the CDR3 reads CAWLRGLAGASKTQYF. Here the CDR3 DNA reads TGTGCCTGGCTCCGGGGACTAGCGGGAGCGTCAAAGACCCAGTACTTC.

This clone was seen only once. CDR3 DNA: TGCAGCGTTGAAGTGGGCCAGGGCGGTGGCTACACCTTC. Protein product: CSVEVGQGGGYTF. The V and J genes are TRBV29-1 and TRBJ1-2; D possibly corresponds to TRBD1 (5 bases). The germline gives CDR1 SQVTM, CDR2 ANQGSEA. The CDR3 runs to 13 residues. The germline V and J ends were trimmed by 1 base and 7 bases, with 13 bases remaining between them.

V and J are TRBV6-5 and TRBJ2-2, with TRBD2 identical over 7 bases. Trimming cost V 2 bases and J 2 bases; bases outside gene matches: 5. Germline V gene sequence: CDR1 MNHEY, CDR2 SVGAGI. CDR3 length: 16 amino acids. The CDR3 spells CASSYGLAVNTGELFF. DNA of the CDR3: TGTGCCAGCAGTTACGGCCTAGCGGTAAACACCGGGGAGCTGTTTTTT.

V is TRBV6-5 and J is TRBJ1-1, with 7 bases matching TRBD1. This CDR3 comprises 14 residues. Germline-derived CDR1 and CDR2 are MNHEY and SVGAGI. J gave up 3 bases and V 5 bases, and 6 bases lay outside the gene matches. CDR3 in amino acids: CASSPNQGDTEAFF. DNA of the CDR3: TGTGCCAGCAGTCCGAACCAGGGGGACACTGAAGCTTTCTTT.

The chain joins TRBV19 to TRBJ1-2; 7 bases match TRBD1. This CDR3 has 14 residues. V was pared by 7 bases and J by 4 bases, with 9 bases of the junction left unmatched. Per germline, CDR1 LNHDA and CDR2 SQIVND (reference sequence). DNA for the CDR3: TGTGCCAGTAACCCCAGACAGGGATCCTATGGCTACACCTTC. Residues: CASNPRQGSYGYTF.

J is TRBJ1-6 and V is TRBV7-9; D call uncertain. This CDR3 has 13 residues. Germline CDR1 reads SEHNR; CDR2 reads FQNEAQ (reference sequence). The V end lost 3 bases, the J end lost 9 bases, and 9 bases lay between the germline ends. CDR3 in DNA: TGTGCCAGCAGCTTTGAAGGCGGTTCACCCCTCCACTTT. Translation gives CASSFEGGSPLHF.

This clone was observed once. The CDR3 DNA reads TGTGCCAGTAGTTCTTTCCATGGGACAGGCCTATCGGACAATGAGCAGTTCTTC. Translated, it gives CASSSFHGTGLSDNEQFF. The V gene is TRBV19, the J gene TRBJ2-1, with 8 bases identical to TRBD1. The CDR3 is 18 amino acids. CDR1 LNHDA and CDR2 SQIVND come from the germline V gene (reference sequence). The junction had 17 bases not matched to a gene; V was cut back by 5 bases and J by 5 bases.

The chain's CDR3 is CSVRVTAKNIQYF. DNA of the CDR3: TGCAGCGTTCGGGTTACGGCCAAAAACATTCAGTACTTC. The chain carries TRBV29-1 and TRBJ2-4; D not certain. The ends were cut back, 5 bases at V and 1 base at J, with 9 bases in the middle. Germline loops: CDR1 SQVTM, CDR2 ANQGSEA. The CDR3 contains 13 residues.

The genes are TRBV7-2 and TRBJ2-3, with D maybe TRBD2 (6 bases). Trimming cost V 6 bases and J 0 bases, with 10 bases left between them. Per the germline V gene, CDR1 is SGHTA and CDR2 is FQGNSA. The CDR3 runs to 14 residues. The chain's CDR3 is CASRRDLSTDTQYF. In DNA, the CDR3 is TGTGCCAGCAGGCGGGACTTGAGCACAGATACGCAGTATTTT.

V is TRBV27 and J is TRBJ1-4, with a possible D match to TRBD1 (6 bases). This CDR3 has 15 amino acids. Germline loops: CDR1 MNHEY, CDR2 SMNVEV (reference sequence). V was clipped by 5 bases and J by 4 bases, with 14 bases between them. Here the CDR3 reads CASSALGAGNEKLFF. In DNA, the CDR3 is TGTGCCAGCAGTGCCCTGGGGGCGGGTAATGAAAAACTGTTTTTT.

The chain links TRBV7-9 to TRBJ1-2, with 8 bases identical to TRBD1. The CDR3 contains 13 residues. Trimming at V came to 1 base and at J to 5 bases, leaving 0 bases not matched to a gene. Germline CDR1 is SEHNR and CDR2 is FQNEAQ (reference sequence). This chain's CDR3 is CASSLGTGYGYTF. In DNA, the CDR3 is TGTGCCAGCAGCTTAGGGACAGGGTATGGCTACACCTTC.

A single count supports this clone. This chain links TRBV5-8 with TRBJ2-7, with 8 nucleotides matching TRBD1. J lost 3 bases, V lost 4 bases, and 9 bases had no gene match. This CDR3 is built from 15 residues. Germline CDR1 is SGHTS and CDR2 is YDEGEE. The CDR3: CASSLPGTGFYEQYF. The DNA of the CDR3 is TGTGCCAGCAGCCTACCCGGGACAGGCTTCTACGAGCAGTACTTC.

The chain links TRBV4-2 to TRBJ2-7; 10 bases agree with TRBD2. The CDR3 is 17 amino acids. The V and J ends lost 0 bases and 3 bases, in that order; junction bases with no gene match: 8. Germline CDR1 and CDR2: LGHNA and YNFKEQ. The CDR3 here is CASSQDGLAGVFYEQYF. The CDR3 DNA sequence: TGTGCCAGCAGCCAAGATGGGCTAGCGGGAGTGTTCTACGAGCAGTACTTC.

This chain connects TRBV5-1 to TRBJ2-1, with 7 positions matching TRBD2. Trimming took 6 bases from V and 3 from J; bases not matched to a gene: 9. The V gene's germline CDR1 is SGHRS and CDR2 YFSETQ. The CDR3 length is 15 residues. CDR3 in DNA: TGCGCCAGCACCCTAGCGGCCCAGAGCTACAATGAGCAGTTCTTC. Its protein is CASTLAAQSYNEQFF.

The chain is built from TRBV6-5 and TRBJ1-1; perhaps TRBD1 as D (6 bases). Germline V CDR1 and CDR2: MNHEY, SVGAGI. CDR3 length: 15 residues. Trimming took off 5 bases at V and 1 base at J, with 14 bases between the two ends. CDR3 amino acids: CASSTGHNSNTEAFF. The CDR3 region has the DNA TGTGCCAGCAGTACGGGACACAATTCGAACACTGAAGCTTTCTTT.

This clone was observed a single time. CDR3 nucleotide sequence: TGTGCCAGCAGCTCAACCGGGACAGGGGTTTCACCCCTCCACTTT. The encoded protein is CASSSTGTGVSPLHF. The genes are TRBV7-3 and TRBJ1-6; 10 bases line up with TRBD1. The CDR3 loop spans 15 amino acids. J gave up 9 bases and V 4 bases, and 6 bases lay outside the gene matches. Germline CDR1 and CDR2: SGHTA and FQGTGA.

The rearrangement links TRBV4-2 to TRBJ2-2; tentative D call: TRBD2 (7 bases). V was shortened by 4 bases and J by 1 base, with 16 bases between the two germline ends. CDR3 length equals 17 residues. Germline CDR1 is LGHNA and CDR2 is YNFKEQ. The CDR3 DNA reads TGTGCCAGCAGCCGAGAAGGGGGGGTACGGAACACCGGGGAGCTGTTTTTT. As protein: CASSREGGVRNTGELFF.

V usage is TRBV7-9 and J usage is TRBJ2-1; D not certain. This CDR3 contains 16 residues. Germline loops: CDR1 SEHNR, CDR2 FQNEAQ (reference sequence). V was pared by 5 bases and J by 5 bases, with 19 bases between. The CDR3 DNA follows: TGTGCCAGCAGCGCCCTCCGTCTCCTTCGGGACAATGAGCAGTTCTTC. Protein: CASSALRLLRDNEQFF.

The sample holds a few counts of this clone. The gene calls are TRBV7-9 and TRBJ1-2; D not certain. Germline assignment: CDR1 SEHNR and CDR2 FQNEAQ (reference sequence). Trimming took 0 bases from V and 4 from J, leaving 6 bases between them. The CDR3 contains 13 residues. The CDR3, as DNA: TGTGCCAGCAGCTTAGCGGCCTTCTATGGCTACACCTTC. Translating it yields CASSLAAFYGYTF.

The chain couples TRBV5-1 to TRBJ1-3; D uncertain. Per the germline V gene, CDR1 is SGHRS and CDR2 is YFSETQ. The V gene lost 7 bases and the J gene lost 0 bases, with 17 bases spanning the gap. CDR3 length equals 16 residues. CDR3 region: CASRRGMRDSGNTIYF. CDR3 DNA: TGCGCCAGCCGGCGTGGGATGAGGGACTCTGGAAACACCATATATTTT.

The chain joins TRBV19 to TRBJ2-7; TRBD1 matches 7 bases. V dropped 4 bases and J dropped 2; count of bases not matched to a gene: 5. The CDR3 runs 14 residues. Germline CDR1 reads LNHDA; CDR2 reads SQIVND (reference sequence). The CDR3 loop reads CASSTPGQAYEQYF. As DNA, the CDR3 is TGTGCCAGTAGTACCCCCGGACAGGCCTACGAGCAGTACTTC.

This clone showed up just a few times. The genes are TRBV21-1 and TRBJ2-7; the DNA was not compared with TRBD2, the D call given in the table. TRBV21-1 is a pseudogene segment. This CDR3 has 14 amino acids. The CDR3: CATPGGSATYEQYF. The CDR3 bases are TGTGCCACTCCTGGAGGATCCGCGACCTACGAGCAGTACTTC.

This clone appeared once. V gene TRBV5-1 combines with J gene TRBJ2-7; D might be TRBD1 (7 bases). The CDR3 consists of 15 residues. CDR1 is SGHRS, CDR2 YFSETQ, per germline. Deletions cut 5 bases from V and 2 bases from J, with 17 bases between. CDR3 residues: CASSQGGTGTYEQYF. The CDR3 DNA sequence: TGCGCCAGCAGTCAGGGGGGTACAGGGACCTACGAGCAGTACTTC.

The V and J genes are TRBV9 and TRBJ2-1, with D tentatively TRBD2 (5 bases). The CDR3 sequence is 14 residues long. The V gene lost 2 bases and the J gene lost 2 bases, with 8 bases spanning the gap. Germline V gives CDR1 SGDLS, CDR2 YYNGEE. The chain's CDR3 is CASSVGGTYNEQFF. CDR3 bases: TGTGCCAGCAGCGTCGGAGGCACCTACAATGAGCAGTTCTTC.

A single count supports this clone. The chain uses TRBV3-1 (or the pseudogene TRBV3-2) and TRBJ1-1; possibly TRBD1 for D (5 bases). The germline V gene encodes CDR1 LGHDT and CDR2 YNNKEL (reference sequence). V dropped 8 bases and J dropped 6 bases, with 16 bases sitting between them. This CDR3 spans 13 amino acids. CDR3 nucleotides: TGTGCCAGCGGGGAGGGGTTGATGGCTGAAGCTTTCTTT. Amino acids: CASGEGLMAEAFF.

The chain combines TRBV2 with TRBJ1-2; 9 bases agree with TRBD1. The CDR3 has 15 residues. The V segment lost 4 bases and the J segment 3 bases; nucleotides outside the gene matches: 6. Germline V gene sequence: CDR1 SNHLY, CDR2 FYNNEI. CDR3 in DNA: TGTGCCAGCAGTGGACAGGGGGGGACAGACTATGGCTACACCTTC. Its protein product is CASSGQGGTDYGYTF.

This rearrangement joins TRBV7-2 to TRBJ1-5; 10 bases map to TRBD1. V lost 4 bases, J lost 7 bases, and 10 bases stayed unmatched. The CDR3 has 16 residues. Per the germline V gene, CDR1 is SGHTA and CDR2 is FQGNSA. The CDR3, as DNA: TGTGCCAGCAGCTCGTCCGGGACAGGGGAAGGACAGCCCCAGCATTTT. Its protein product is CASSSSGTGEGQPQHF.

V is TRBV2 and J is TRBJ2-1; 8 nucleotides line up with TRBD2. CDR3 size: 15 residues. The V gene end was trimmed by 8 bases and the J gene end by 7 bases; junction bases not matched to a gene: 13. Germline V gene sequence: CDR1 SNHLY, CDR2 FYNNEI. The CDR3 DNA reads as TGTGCCAGCCAGGGTATGAGCGGGAGTTCAAATGAGCAGTTCTTC. Its protein product is CASQGMSGSSNEQFF.